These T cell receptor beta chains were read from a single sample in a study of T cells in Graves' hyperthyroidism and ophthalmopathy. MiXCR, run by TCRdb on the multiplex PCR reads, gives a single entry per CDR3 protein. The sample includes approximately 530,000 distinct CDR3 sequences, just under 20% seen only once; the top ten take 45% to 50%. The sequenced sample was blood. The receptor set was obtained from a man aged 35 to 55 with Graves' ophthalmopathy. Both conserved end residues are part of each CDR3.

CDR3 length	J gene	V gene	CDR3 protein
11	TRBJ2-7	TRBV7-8	CASRGFGEQYF
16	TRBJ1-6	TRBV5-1	CASSDLWQGENSPLHF
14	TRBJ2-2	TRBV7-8	CASREGVSTGELFF
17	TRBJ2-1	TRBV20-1	CSAPSGTSGGAFNEQFF
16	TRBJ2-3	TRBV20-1	CSASLVAGGSPDTQYF
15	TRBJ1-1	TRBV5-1	CASSLSVMLNTEAFF
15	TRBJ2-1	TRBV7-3	CASSLSGGAWDEQFF
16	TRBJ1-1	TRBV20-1	CSARDPRTARNTEAFF
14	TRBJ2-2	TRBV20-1	CSARDYRNTGELFF
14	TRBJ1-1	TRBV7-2	CASGFWGLNTEAFF
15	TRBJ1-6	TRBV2	CASSEGGANNSPLHF
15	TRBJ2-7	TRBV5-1	CASSPGLASSYEQYF
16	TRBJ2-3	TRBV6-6	CASSYTLAGHTDTQYF
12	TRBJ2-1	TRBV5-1	CASSRARNEQFF
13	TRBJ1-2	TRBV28	CASRPTLLPGYTF
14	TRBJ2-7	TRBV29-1	CSVEVDSVSYEQYF